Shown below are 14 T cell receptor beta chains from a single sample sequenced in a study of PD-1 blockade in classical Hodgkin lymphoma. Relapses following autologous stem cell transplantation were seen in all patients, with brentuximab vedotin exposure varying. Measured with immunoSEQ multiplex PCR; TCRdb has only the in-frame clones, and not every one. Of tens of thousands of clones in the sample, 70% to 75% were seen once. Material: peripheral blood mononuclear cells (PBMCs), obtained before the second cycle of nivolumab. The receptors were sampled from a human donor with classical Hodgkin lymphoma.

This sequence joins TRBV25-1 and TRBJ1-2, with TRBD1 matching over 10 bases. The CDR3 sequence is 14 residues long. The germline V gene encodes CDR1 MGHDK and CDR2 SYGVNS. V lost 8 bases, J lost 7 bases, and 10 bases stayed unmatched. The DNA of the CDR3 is TGTGCCAGCTCCCTCGGGACAGGGGACAGTGGCTACACCTTC. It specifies CASSLGTGDSGYTF.

CDR3 loop: CASTEDSLSEQYF. The CDR3 DNA is TGCGCCAGCACCGAGGACAGCTTAAGCGAGCAGTACTTC. V gene TRBV10-1 combines with J gene TRBJ2-7; maybe TRBD1 (6 bases). Trimming left V 7 bases short and J 6 bases short, with 16 bases between. Germline V gene sequence: CDR1 WNHNN, CDR2 SYGVQD (reference sequence). The CDR3 sequence is 13 residues long.

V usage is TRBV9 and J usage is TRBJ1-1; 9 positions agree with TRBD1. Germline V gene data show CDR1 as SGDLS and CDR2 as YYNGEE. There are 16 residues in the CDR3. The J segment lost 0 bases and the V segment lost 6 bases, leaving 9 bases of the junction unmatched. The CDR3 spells CASTPGQGYMNTEAFF. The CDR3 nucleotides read TGTGCCAGCACCCCGGGACAGGGTTACATGAACACTGAAGCTTTCTTT.

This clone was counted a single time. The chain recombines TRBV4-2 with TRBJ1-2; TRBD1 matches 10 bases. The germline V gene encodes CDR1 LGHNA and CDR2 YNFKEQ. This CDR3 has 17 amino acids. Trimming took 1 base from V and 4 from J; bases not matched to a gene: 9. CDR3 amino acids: CASSQGGTGVDLYGYTF. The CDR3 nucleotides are TGTGCCAGCAGCCAAGGCGGGACAGGGGTAGATCTCTATGGCTACACCTTC.

CDR3 nucleotide sequence: TGTGCCAGCAGTGGAGGGGGCAGGGTCAGTGAGCAGTTCTTC. It is translated as CASSGGGRVSEQFF. The V and J genes are TRBV6-1 and TRBJ2-1; 7 bases are shared with TRBD1. Germline assignment: CDR1 MNHNS and CDR2 SASEGT. With 4 bases clipped from V and 9 bases from J, the junction kept 9 bases outside the gene matches. The CDR3 runs 14 residues.

CDR3 coding DNA: TGTGCCACCTATAGCGGGGGGGGGAGCGAGGATACGCAGTATTTT. Translation gives CATYSGGGSEDTQYF. The rearrangement links TRBV6-1 to TRBJ2-3; 11 nucleotides align to TRBD2. The length of the CDR3 is 15 residues. V lost 10 bases and J lost 6; bases outside the gene matches: 12. Germline CDR1 and CDR2: MNHNS and SASEGT.

CDR3 DNA: TGTGCCAGCAGTAACGACAGGGACCAAGAGACCCAGTACTTC. It is translated as CASSNDRDQETQYF. This chain joins TRBV7-9 and TRBJ2-5; 7 bases agree with TRBD1. Germline values: CDR1 SEHNR, CDR2 FQNEAQ (reference sequence). CDR3 length: 14 amino acids. V shed 6 bases and J 0 bases; nucleotides not matched to a gene: 4.

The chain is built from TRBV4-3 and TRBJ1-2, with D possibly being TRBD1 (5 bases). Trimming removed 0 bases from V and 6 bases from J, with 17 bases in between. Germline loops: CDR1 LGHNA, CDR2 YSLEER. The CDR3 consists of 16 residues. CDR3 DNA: TGCGCCAGCAGCCAAGATCTGGCAGGGTCTCCACATGGCTACACCTTC. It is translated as CASSQDLAGSPHGYTF.

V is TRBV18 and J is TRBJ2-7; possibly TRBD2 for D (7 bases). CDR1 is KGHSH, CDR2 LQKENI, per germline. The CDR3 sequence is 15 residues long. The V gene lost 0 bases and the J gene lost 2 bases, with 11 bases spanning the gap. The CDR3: CASSPPGGGPYEQYF. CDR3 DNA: TGTGCCAGCTCACCACCGGGGGGGGGCCCCTACGAGCAGTACTTC. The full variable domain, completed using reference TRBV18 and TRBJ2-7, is NAGVMQNPRHLVRRRGQEARLRCSPMKGHSHVYWYRQLPEEGLKFMVYLQKENIIDESGMPKERFSAEFPKEGPSILRIQQVVRGDSAAYFCASSPPGGGPYEQYFGPGTRLTVT.

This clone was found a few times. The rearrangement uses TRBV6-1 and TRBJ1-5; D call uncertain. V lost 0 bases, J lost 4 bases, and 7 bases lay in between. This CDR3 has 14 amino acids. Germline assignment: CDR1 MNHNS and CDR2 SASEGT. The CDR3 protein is CASSEAERNQPQHF. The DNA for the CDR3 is TGTGCCAGCAGTGAAGCTGAGAGGAATCAGCCCCAGCATTTT.

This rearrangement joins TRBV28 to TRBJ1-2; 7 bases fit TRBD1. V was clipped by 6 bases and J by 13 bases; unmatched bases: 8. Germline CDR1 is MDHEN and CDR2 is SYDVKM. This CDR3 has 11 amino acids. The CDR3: CASSPGTAGTF. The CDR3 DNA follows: TGTGCCAGCAGCCCCGGGACAGCCGGCACCTTC.

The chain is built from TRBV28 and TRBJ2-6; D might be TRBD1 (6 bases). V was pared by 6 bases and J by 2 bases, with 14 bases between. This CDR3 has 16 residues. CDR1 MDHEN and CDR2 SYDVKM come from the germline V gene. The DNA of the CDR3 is TGTGCCAGCAGAAGTAGTTCAGGGGCTGGGGCCAACGTCCTGACTTTC. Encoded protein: CASRSSSGAGANVLTF.

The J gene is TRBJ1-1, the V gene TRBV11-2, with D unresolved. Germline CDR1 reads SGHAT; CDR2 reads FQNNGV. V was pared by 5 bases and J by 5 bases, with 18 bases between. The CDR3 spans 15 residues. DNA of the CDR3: TGTGCCAGCAGCCCGATCCAATGGGGAAGAACTGAAGCTTTCTTT. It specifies CASSPIQWGRTEAFF.

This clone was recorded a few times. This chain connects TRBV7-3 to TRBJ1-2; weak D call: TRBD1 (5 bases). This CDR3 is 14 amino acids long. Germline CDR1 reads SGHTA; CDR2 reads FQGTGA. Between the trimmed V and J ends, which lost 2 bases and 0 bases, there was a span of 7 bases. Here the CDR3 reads CASSLDSTNYGYTF. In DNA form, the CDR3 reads TGTGCCAGCAGCTTAGACAGTACTAACTATGGCTACACCTTC.